What follows are 3 T cell receptor beta chains derived from one specimen sequenced in a study of technical replicates of blood from several donors. Using immunoSEQ multiplex PCR, the repertoire was profiled, and TCRdb retains in-frame clones only, with some absent. The table has about 91,000 clones, 85% to 95% seen once. The sequencing sample was made of T cells isolated from PBMCs. Receptor source: a human donor in good health.

The chain employs TRBV28 and TRBJ2-7; 8 positions agree with TRBD2. CDR1 MDHEN and CDR2 SYDVKM come from the germline V gene. This CDR3 region has 15 residues. With V trimmed by 4 bases and J by 5 bases, 10 bases remained unmatched. CDR3 residues: CASSSPGTSKDEQYF. The CDR3 DNA sequence: TGTGCCAGCAGTTCTCCCGGGACTAGTAAAGACGAGCAGTACTTC.

The chain employs TRBV2 and TRBJ2-3, with TRBD2 identical over 7 bases. The CDR3 spans 24 residues. J lost 3 bases, V lost 5 bases, and 35 bases had no gene match. CDR1 and CDR2 from the germline V gene are SNHLY and FYNNEI. This CDR3 reads CASSTDLQDFSTARENSKTDTQYF. Here the CDR3 DNA reads TGTGCCAGCAGTACTGATCTCCAGGACTTCTCGACCGCGCGGGAGAATTCCAAGACAGATACGCAGTATTTT.

This clone was seen a few times. This chain connects TRBV28 to TRBJ1-1; 8 bases are shared with TRBD1. The V gene's germline CDR1 is MDHEN and CDR2 SYDVKM. J was trimmed by 12 bases and V by 5 bases; bases with no gene match: 11. This CDR3 spans 13 amino acids. The CDR3: CASSVLRGRLTFF. The DNA for the CDR3 is TGTGCCAGCAGTGTACTCAGGGGGCGGCTGACTTTCTTT.